This TCR beta chain was retrieved from a study of T cell changes during pregnancy in multiple sclerosis. Measured with immunoSEQ multiplex PCR; TCRdb has only the in-frame clones, and not every one. Of 80,000 to 100,000 clones listed, 90% are singletons. The CDR3 contains 15 residues. Germline V gene data show CDR1 as MNHEY and CDR2 as SVGAGI. Trimming at V came to 2 bases and at J to 10 bases, leaving 9 bases not matched to a gene. The chain joins TRBV6-5 to TRBJ2-1, with TRBD2 matching over 9 bases. The clonotype comes from a female donor in good health, enrolled as a control in a pregnancy study. Sequencing was performed on peripheral blood, taken in the second trimester of pregnancy. CDR3 nucleotides: TGTGCCAGCAGTTACCCCCGGGGTAGCGGGGGCGAGCAGTTCTTC. Translated: CASSYPRGSGGEQFF.